Below, 11 T cell receptor beta chains from the same sample are listed, as sequenced in a study of CD8 T cells in Susac syndrome. With random hexamers, reverse transcription was performed on about 0.5 to 1 ug of RNA. In TCRdb, the immunoSEQ multiplex PCR reads were re-called with MiXCR into one record per CDR3 protein. Here the sample spans under 95,000 distinct CDR3 sequences, around 94% being singletons. Sample: CD4+ T cells from PBMCs. The receptors here all came from a human donor with Susac syndrome.

Note on this clonotype: The junction shows a germline mismatch at one end, possibly a read error. V is TRBV5-8 and J is TRBJ2-6; D is unclear. Germline assignment: CDR1 SGHTS and CDR2 YDEGEE. This CDR3 comprises 10 residues. CDR3 in DNA: TGTGCCAGCAGCTCAGGAAGGGTGGATTTC. Translation: CASSSGRVDF. The variable domain in full, with the rest retrieved from reference TRBV5-8 and TRBJ2-6, is EAGVTQSPTHLIKTRGQQATLRCSPISGHTSVYWYQQALGLGLQFLLWYDEGEERNRGNFPPRFSGRQFPNYSSELNVNALELEDSALYLCASSSGRVDFGAGSRLTVL.

V is TRBV6-1 and J is TRBJ2-2; the D is unclear. The CDR3 has 13 amino acids. V was pared by 8 bases and J by 1 base, with 8 bases between. Germline CDR1 MNHNS, CDR2 SASEGT. CDR3 loop: CASLKGNTGELFF. As DNA, the CDR3 is TGTGCCAGCCTGAAGGGGAACACCGGGGAGCTGTTTTTT.

The chain combines TRBV28 with TRBJ1-1, with TRBD1 matching 7 bases. With 9 bases clipped from V and 8 bases from J, the junction kept 15 bases outside the gene matches. Germline V gene data show CDR1 as MDHEN and CDR2 as SYDVKM. This CDR3 spans 14 amino acids. The CDR3 DNA follows: TGTGCCAGTCGAGGGGGCAGGGGCTTGACAGAAGCTTTCTTT. Its translation is CASRGGRGLTEAFF.

V usage is TRBV5-6 and J usage is TRBJ2-5; D uncertain. From germline, CDR1 is SGHDT and CDR2 YYEEEE. With 1 base removed from V and 0 bases from J, the gap between germline ends came to 7 bases. This CDR3 contains 14 residues. The CDR3 DNA reads TGTGCCAGCAGCTTGTACCAGAACCAAGAGACCCAGTACTTC. Translation gives CASSLYQNQETQYF.

The rearrangement links TRBV18 to TRBJ1-1; the D is unclear. The germline V gene has CDR1 KGHSH and CDR2 LQKENI. The CDR3 runs to 13 residues. With 3 bases removed from V and 6 bases from J, the gap between germline ends came to 11 bases. The CDR3: CASSPPGTSEAFF. CDR3 DNA: TGTGCCAGCTCACCCCCGGGAACTTCTGAAGCTTTCTTT.

This clonotype appeared once. CDR3 DNA sequence: TGCAGCGTTGTACAGGGGGTTACAGATACGCAGTATTTT. It yields the protein CSVVQGVTDTQYF. The chain employs TRBV29-1 and TRBJ2-3, with 8 bases fitting TRBD1. J was trimmed by 3 bases and V by 4 bases; bases with no gene match: 3. This CDR3 comprises 13 residues. Looked up from germline, CDR1 is SQVTM and CDR2 is ANQGSEA.

The genes are TRBV7-2 and TRBJ2-2, with D maybe TRBD2 (5 bases). This CDR3 has 14 amino acids. Germline assignment: CDR1 SGHTA and CDR2 FQGNSA. The V and J ends lost 5 bases and 4 bases respectively, with 11 bases between them. The CDR3, as DNA: TGTGCCAGCAGCCCCACTAGAGTCACCGGGGAGCTGTTTTTT. It specifies CASSPTRVTGELFF. Supplemented by reference TRBV7-2 and TRBJ2-2, the full variable domain reads GAGVSQSPSNKVTEKGKDVELRCDPISGHTALYWYRQSLGQGLEFLIYFQGNSAPDKSGLPSDRFSAERTGGSVSTLTIQRTQQEDSAVYLCASSPTRVTGELFFGEGSRLTVL.

This chain uses TRBV5-1 with TRBJ2-5; D not resolved. CDR1 and CDR2 (germline): SGHRS, YFSETQ. The V end was cut by 0 bases, the J end by 5 bases, with 5 bases between. The CDR3 totals 12 residues. The CDR3 is CASSLAMETQYF. In DNA, the CDR3 is TGCGCCAGCAGCTTGGCCATGGAGACCCAGTACTTC.

This sequence joins TRBV28 and TRBJ2-7; D is perhaps TRBD1 or TRBD2 (6 bases each). CDR3 length: 15 residues. Per germline, CDR1 MDHEN and CDR2 SYDVKM. V shed 6 bases and J shed 0 bases, with 15 bases lying between them. The CDR3 loop reads CASSYTGAGSYEQYF. DNA for the CDR3: TGTGCCAGCAGCTACACGGGGGCTGGCTCCTACGAGCAGTACTTC. The variable domain in full, completed from reference TRBV28 and TRBJ2-7, reads DVKVTQSSRYLVKRTGEKVFLECVQDMDHENMFWYRQDPGLGLRLIYFSYDVKMKEKGDIPEGYSVSREKKERFSLILESASTNQTSMYLCASSYTGAGSYEQYFGPGTRLTVT.

The chain is built from TRBV5-8 and TRBJ2-1; 10 nucleotides align to TRBD2. Per germline, CDR1 SGHTS and CDR2 YDEGEE. This CDR3 has 15 amino acids. Trimming cost V 1 base and J 4 bases; bases outside gene matches: 2. CDR3 protein: CASSLLAGGYNEQFF. The CDR3 bases are TGTGCCAGCAGCTTGTTAGCGGGGGGTTACAATGAGCAGTTCTTC. Using reference TRBV5-8 and TRBJ2-1 for the parts outside the CDR3, the full variable domain is EAGVTQSPTHLIKTRGQQATLRCSPISGHTSVYWYQQALGLGLQFLLWYDEGEERNRGNFPPRFSGRQFPNYSSELNVNALELEDSALYLCASSLLAGGYNEQFFGPGTRLTVL.

V gene TRBV12-3 or TRBV12-4 combines with J gene TRBJ1-5; no clear D. V lost 3 bases and J 7 bases, leaving 7 bases between the germline ends. The CDR3 sequence is 12 residues long. The CDR3 protein is CASSLDGQPQHF. CDR3 DNA: TGTGCCAGCAGTTTGGACGGGCAGCCCCAGCATTTT.